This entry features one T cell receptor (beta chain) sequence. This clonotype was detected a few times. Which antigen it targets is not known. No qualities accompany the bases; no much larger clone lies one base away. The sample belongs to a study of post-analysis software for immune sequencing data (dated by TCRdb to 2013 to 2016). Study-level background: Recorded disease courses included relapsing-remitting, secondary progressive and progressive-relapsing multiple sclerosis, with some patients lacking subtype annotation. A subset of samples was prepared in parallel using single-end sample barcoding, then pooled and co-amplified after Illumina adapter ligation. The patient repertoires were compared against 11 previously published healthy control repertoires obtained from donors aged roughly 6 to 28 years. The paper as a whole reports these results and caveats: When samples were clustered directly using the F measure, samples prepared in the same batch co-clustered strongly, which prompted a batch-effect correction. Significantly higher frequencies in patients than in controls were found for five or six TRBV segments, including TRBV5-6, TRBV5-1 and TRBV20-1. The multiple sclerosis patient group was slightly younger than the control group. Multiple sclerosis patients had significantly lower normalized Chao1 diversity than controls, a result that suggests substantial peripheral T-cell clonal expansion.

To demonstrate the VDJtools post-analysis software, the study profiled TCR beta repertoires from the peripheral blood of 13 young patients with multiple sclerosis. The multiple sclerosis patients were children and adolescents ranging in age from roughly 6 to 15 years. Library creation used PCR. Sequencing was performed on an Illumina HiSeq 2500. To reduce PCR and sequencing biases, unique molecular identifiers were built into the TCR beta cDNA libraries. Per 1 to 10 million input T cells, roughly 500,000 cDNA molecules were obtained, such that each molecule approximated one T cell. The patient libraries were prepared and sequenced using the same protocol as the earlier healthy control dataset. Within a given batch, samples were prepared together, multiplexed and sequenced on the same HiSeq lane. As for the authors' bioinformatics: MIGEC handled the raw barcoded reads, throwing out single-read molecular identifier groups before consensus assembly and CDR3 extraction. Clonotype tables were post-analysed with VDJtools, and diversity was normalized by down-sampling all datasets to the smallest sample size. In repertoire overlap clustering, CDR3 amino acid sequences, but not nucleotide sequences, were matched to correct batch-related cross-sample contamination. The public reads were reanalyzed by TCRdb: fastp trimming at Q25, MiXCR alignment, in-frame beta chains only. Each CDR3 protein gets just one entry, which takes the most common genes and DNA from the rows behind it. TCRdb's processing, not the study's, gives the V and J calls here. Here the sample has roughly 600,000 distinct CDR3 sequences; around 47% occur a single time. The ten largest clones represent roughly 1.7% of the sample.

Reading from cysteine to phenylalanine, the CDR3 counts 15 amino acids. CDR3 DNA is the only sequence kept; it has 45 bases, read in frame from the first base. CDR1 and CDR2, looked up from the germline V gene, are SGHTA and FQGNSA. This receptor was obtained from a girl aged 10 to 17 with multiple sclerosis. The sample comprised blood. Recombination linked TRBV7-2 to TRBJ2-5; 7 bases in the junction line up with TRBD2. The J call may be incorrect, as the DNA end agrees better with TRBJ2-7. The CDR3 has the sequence CASSFLAGDDYEQYF. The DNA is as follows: TGTGCCAGCAGCTTTTTGGCGGGGGATGACTACGAGCAGTACTTC.